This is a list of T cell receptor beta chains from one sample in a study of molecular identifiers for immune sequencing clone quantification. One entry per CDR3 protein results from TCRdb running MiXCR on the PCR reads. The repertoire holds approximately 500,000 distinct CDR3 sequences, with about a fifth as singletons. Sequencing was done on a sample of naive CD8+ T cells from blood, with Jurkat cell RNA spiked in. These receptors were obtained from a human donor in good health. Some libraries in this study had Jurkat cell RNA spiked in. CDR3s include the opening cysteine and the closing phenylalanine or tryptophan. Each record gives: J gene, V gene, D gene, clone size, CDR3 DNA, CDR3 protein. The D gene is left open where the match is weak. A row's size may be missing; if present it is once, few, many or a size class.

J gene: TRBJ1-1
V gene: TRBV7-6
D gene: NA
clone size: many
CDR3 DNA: TGTGCCAGCAGCTTAGGGGCAGTCATGAACACTGAAGCTTTCTTT
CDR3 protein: CASSLGAVMNTEAFF

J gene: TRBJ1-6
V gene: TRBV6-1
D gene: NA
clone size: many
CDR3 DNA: TGTGCCAGCAGTGAAGCTGAGGGTCAACGTGAGGATTCACCCCTCCACTTT
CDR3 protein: CASSEAEGQREDSPLHF

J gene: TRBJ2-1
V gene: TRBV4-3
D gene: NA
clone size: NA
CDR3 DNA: NA
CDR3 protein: CASSQDYGGAYFGDEQFF

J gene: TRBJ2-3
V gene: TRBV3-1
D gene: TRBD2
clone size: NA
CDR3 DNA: TGTGCCAGCAGCCAGAAGCGGGGGGGCCAAGATACGCAGTATTTT
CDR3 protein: CASSQKRGGQDTQYF

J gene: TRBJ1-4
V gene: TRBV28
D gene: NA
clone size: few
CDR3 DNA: TGTGCCAGCAGACAACATCAGGGTACAACTAATGAAAAACTGTTTTTT
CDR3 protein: CASRQHQGTTNEKLFF

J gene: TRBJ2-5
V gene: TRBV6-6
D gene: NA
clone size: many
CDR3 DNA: TGTGCCAGCAGTTACTTGGGGGCCGTCCAAGAGACCCAGTACTTC
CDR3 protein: CASSYLGAVQETQYF

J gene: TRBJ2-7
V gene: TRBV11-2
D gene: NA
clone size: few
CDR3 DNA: TGTGCCAGCAGCTTGACTGTCTGGGGCGAGCAGTACTTC
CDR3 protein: CASSLTVWGEQYF

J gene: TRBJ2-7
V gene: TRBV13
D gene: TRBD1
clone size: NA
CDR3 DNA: TGTGCCAGCAGCACCACAGGGGGGTCCTACGAGCAGTACTTC
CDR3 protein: CASSTTGGSYEQYF

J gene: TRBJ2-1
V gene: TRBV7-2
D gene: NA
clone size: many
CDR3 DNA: TGTGCCAGCAGCTATGAGACTAGTTTAGGCAATGAGCAGTTCTTC
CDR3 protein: CASSYETSLGNEQFF

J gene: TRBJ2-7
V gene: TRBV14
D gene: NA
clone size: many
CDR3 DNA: TGTGCCAGCAGCCAAGAAGGGGGCTCCTACGAGCAGTACTTC
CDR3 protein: CASSQEGGSYEQYF

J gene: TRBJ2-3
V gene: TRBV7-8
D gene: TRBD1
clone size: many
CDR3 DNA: TGTGCCAGCAGCCCCGAGGGACAGGGGAGGGATACGCAGTATTTT
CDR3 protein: CASSPEGQGRDTQYF

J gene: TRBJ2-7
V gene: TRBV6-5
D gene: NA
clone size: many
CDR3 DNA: TGTGCCAGCAGTTACGGAAAAGGAGGCGAGCAGTACTTC
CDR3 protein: CASSYGKGGEQYF

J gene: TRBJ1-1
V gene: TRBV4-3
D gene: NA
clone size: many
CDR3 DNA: TGCGCCAGCAGCCAAATTGTGGGGGCTGAAGCTTTCTTT
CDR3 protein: CASSQIVGAEAFF

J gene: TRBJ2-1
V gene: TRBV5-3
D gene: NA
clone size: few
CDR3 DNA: TGTGCCAGAAGCCCGCCCCAGCCTTGCTCCTACAATGAGCAGTTCTTC
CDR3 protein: CARSPPQPCSYNEQFF

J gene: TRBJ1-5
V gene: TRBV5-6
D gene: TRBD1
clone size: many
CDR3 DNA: TGTGCCAGCAGCTTGAGCTTCGGCTTCACAGGGGGCAATCAGCCCCAGCATTTT
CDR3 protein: CASSLSFGFTGGNQPQHF

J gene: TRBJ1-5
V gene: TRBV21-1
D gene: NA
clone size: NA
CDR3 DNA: TGTGCCAGCAGCCTCCCCCACAGGGGGCAGGGTCAGCCCCAGCATTTT
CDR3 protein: CASSLPHRGQGQPQHF

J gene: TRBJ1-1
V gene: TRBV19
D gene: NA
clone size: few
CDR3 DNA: TGTGCCAGTAGCCACGAATTGAACACTGAAGCTTTCTTT
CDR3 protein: CASSHELNTEAFF

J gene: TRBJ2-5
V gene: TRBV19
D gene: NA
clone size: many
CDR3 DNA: TGTGCCAGTAGTATACCGGGGAACGAGTACCAAGAGACCCAGTACTTC
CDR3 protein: CASSIPGNEYQETQYF

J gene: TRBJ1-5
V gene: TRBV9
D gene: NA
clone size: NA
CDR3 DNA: TGTGCCAGCAGCGTAGGAGGGGGTGATCAGCCCCAGCATTTT
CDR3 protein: CASSVGGGDQPQHF

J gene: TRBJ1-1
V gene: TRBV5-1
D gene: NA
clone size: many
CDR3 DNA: TGCGCCAGCAGCTTGGGGGGAAAGGGCGGCCCGAACACTGAAGCTTTCTTT
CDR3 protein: CASSLGGKGGPNTEAFF

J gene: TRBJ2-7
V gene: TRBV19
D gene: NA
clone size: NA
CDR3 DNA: TGTACCAGTAGGGGCACGGCGCACTCCTACGAGCAGTACTTC
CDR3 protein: CTSRGTAHSYEQYF

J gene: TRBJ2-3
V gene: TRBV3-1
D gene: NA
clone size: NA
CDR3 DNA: TGTGCCAGCAGCCAAGACCCGGGACCCGGGGCAGATACGCAGTATTTT
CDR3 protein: CASSQDPGPGADTQYF

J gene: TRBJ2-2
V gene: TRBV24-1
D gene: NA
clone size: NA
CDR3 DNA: TGTGCCAGCGCGGACACGAACACCGGGGAGCTGTTTTTT
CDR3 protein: CASADTNTGELFF

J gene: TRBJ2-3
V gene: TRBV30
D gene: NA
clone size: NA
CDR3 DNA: TGTGCCTGGAGTGTAATCACTGGGGATACGCAGTATTTT
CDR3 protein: CAWSVITGDTQYF

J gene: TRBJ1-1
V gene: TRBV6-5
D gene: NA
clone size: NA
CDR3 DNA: TGTGCCAGCAGATGGGGTCTAGGGGAAGGGAACACTGAAGCTTTCTTT
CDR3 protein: CASRWGLGEGNTEAFF

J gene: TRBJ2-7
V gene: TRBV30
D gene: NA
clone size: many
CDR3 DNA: TGTGCCTGGAGTGTCGGTCAGAACTACGAGCAGTACTTC
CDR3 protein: CAWSVGQNYEQYF

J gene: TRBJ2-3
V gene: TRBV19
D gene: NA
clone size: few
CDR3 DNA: TGTGCCAGTGCAAGGGTTAGCACAGATACGCAGTATTTT
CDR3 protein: CASARVSTDTQYF

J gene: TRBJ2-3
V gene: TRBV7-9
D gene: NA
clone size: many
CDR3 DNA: TGTGCCTCAGAGCGGCCTCTAGCCTTAGATACGCAGTATTTT
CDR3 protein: CASERPLALDTQYF

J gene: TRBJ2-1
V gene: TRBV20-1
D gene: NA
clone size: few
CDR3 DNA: TGCAGTGCGCAGTTGGGGGCTTTTCAGTTCTTC
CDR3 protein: CSAQLGAFQFF

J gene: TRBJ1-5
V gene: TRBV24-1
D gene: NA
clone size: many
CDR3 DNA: TGTGCCACCAGTGATTTACCCCAGATTAGGGGCCGCAATCAGCCCCAGCATTTT
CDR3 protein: CATSDLPQIRGRNQPQHF

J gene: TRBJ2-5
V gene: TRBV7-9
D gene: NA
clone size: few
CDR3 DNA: TGTGCCAGCAGCTTGACCGGCGTCCGGGCCCTTGAAATGGAGACCCAGTACTTC
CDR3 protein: CASSLTGVRALEMETQYF

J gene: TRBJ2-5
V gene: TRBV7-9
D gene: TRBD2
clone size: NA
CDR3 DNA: TGTGCCAGCAGCTACCTAAGCGGGGCGGGGGAGACCCAGTACTTC
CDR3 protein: CASSYLSGAGETQYF

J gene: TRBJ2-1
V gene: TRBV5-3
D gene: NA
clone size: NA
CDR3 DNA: TGTGCCAGCAGCTTGGTGTGGACAGCGGTCAATGATCAGTTCTTC
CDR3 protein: CASSLVWTAVNDQFF

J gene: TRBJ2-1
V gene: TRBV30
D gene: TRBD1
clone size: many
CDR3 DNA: TGTGCCTGGAGTGTAACAGGGGATTTCCCCTACAATGAGCAGTTCTTC
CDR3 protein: CAWSVTGDFPYNEQFF

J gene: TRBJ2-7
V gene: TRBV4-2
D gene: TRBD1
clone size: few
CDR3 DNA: TGTGCCAGCAGCCAAGATCTAATGACAGGGGTGGATTACGAGCAGTACTTC
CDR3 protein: CASSQDLMTGVDYEQYF

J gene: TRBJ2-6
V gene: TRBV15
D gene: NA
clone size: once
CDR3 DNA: TGTGCCACCAGCAGAGATTTGGGAACAGGGCCTCCTGGGGCCAACGTCCTGATTTTC
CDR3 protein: CATSRDLGTGPPGANVLIF

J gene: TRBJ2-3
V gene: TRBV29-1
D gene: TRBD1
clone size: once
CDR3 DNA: TGCAGCGCAAGCCTGACAGGGTGGGGCACAGATACGCAGTATTTT
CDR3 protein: CSASLTGWGTDTQYF

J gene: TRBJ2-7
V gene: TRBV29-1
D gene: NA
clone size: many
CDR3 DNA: TGCAGCGCTCTAGGACAGTCCTACGAGCAGTACTTC
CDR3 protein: CSALGQSYEQYF

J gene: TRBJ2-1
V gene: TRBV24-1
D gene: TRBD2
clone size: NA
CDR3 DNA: TGTGCCACCAGTGCGAAGCGGGAGCCCTACAGTGAGCAGTTCTTC
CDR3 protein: CATSAKREPYSEQFF

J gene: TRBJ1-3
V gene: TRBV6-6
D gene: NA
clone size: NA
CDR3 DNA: TGTGCCAGCAGTTACGGTCGGGGCGGTGACACCATATATTTT
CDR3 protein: CASSYGRGGDTIYF

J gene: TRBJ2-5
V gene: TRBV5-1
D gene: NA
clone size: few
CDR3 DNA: TGCGCCAGCAGCCACCCGGGATCCCAAGAGACCCAGTACTTC
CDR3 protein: CASSHPGSQETQYF

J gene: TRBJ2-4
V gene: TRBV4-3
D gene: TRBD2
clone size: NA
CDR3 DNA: TGCGCCAGCAGCCAAGAAGAGACTAGCGGGAGATTGACCAAAAACATTCAGTACTTC
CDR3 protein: CASSQEETSGRLTKNIQYF

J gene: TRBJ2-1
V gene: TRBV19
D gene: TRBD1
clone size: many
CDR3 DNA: TGTGCCAGTAGTCCTTGGACAGGGAGCAATGAGCAGTTCTTC
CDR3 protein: CASSPWTGSNEQFF

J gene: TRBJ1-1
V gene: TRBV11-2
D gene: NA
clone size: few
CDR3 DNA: TGTGCCAGCGTAATGAACACTGAAGCTTTCTTT
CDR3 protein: CASVMNTEAFF

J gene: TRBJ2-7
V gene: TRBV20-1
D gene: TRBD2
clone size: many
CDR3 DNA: TGCAGTGCTAGAGATGGTACTAGCGGAGGCTTCGAGCAGTACTTC
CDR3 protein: CSARDGTSGGFEQYF

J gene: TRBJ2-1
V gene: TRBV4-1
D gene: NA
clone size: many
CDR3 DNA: TGCGCCAGCAGCCAAGCTAAGGGATACAATGAGCAGTTCTTC
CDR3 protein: CASSQAKGYNEQFF

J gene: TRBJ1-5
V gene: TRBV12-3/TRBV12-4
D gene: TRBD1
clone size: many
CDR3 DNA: TGTGCCAGCAGTTTGGACAGGGGGCTAGGGCAGCCCCAGCATTTT
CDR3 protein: CASSLDRGLGQPQHF

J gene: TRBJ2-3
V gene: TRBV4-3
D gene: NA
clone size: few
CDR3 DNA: TGCGCCAGCAGCCAATTGGGGGGGGCCGGAGATACGCAGTATTTT
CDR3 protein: CASSQLGGAGDTQYF

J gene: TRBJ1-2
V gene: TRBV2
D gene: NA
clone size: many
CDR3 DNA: TGTGCCAGCAAGGGCTATGGCTACACCTTC
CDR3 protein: CASKGYGYTF

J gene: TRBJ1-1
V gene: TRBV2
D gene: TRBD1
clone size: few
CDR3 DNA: TGTGCCAGCAGTCCCGACAGGGGAGGGGGCACTGAAGCTTTCTTT
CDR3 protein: CASSPDRGGGTEAFF

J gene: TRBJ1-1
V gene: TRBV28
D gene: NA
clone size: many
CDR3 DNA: TGTGCCAGCAGTAAGACAGTGCGCACTGAAGCTTTCTTT
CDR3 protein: CASSKTVRTEAFF

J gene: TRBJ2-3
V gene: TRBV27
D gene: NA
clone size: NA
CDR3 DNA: TGTGCCAGCAGTTTGATAGGCCCCCTTAGGGCAGATACGCAGTATTTT
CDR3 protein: CASSLIGPLRADTQYF

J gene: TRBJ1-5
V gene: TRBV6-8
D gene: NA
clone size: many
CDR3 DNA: TGTGCCAGCAGTTACTGGCAGATCAATCAGCCCCAGCATTTT
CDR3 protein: CASSYWQINQPQHF

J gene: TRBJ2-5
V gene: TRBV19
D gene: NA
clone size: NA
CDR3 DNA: TGTGCCAGTAGTGTTGACTCCGAAGAGACCCAGTACTTC
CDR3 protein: CASSVDSEETQYF

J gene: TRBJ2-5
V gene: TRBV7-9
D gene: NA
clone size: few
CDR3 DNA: TGTGCCAGCAGCTTAGGTTGGGGAATCGAGACCCAGTACTTC
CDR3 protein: CASSLGWGIETQYF

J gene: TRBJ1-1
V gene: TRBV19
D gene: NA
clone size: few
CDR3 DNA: TGTGCCAGTACTCTAAATCAGGGGTTCACTGAAGCTTTCTTT
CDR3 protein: CASTLNQGFTEAFF

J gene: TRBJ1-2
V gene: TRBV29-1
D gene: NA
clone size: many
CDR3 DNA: TGCAGCGTTTTGAGAGGCTATGGCTACACCTTC
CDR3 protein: CSVLRGYGYTF

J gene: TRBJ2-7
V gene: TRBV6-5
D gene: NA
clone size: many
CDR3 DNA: TGTGCCAGCAGTTGGGGTGGGGGCTCCTACGAGCAGTACTTC
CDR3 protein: CASSWGGGSYEQYF

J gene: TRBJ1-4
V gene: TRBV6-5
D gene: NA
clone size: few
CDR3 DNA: TGTGCCAGCAGTCCGGGACTAGGAGAAAAACTGTTTTTT
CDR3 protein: CASSPGLGEKLFF